The 20 T cell receptor gamma chains in this list originate from one sample, sequenced in a study of γδ T cells in repeated Plasmodium falciparum infection. TCRdb reprocessed the multiplex PCR reads through CATT. The sample comprises a few thousand gamma-chain clones, nearly 3.5% of which are singletons, and roughly 30% rests with the top ten. Bulk repertoires came from Vgamma9/Vdelta2+ or Vdelta2-negative gammadelta T cells flow-sorted from PBMC. Material: gamma-delta T cells from blood. Receptors were obtained from a pool of human donors (malaria-infected and uninfected, not separated).

In the case of this clone: TCRdb's protein, taken from a much larger clone, differs from this DNA's translation at residue 7, likely owing to a read error; the protein displayed comes from the DNA. The CDR3 DNA sequence: TGTGCCTTGTGGGAGGTCCTCGAGTTGGGCAAAAAAATCAAGGTATTT. Protein sequence: CALWEVLELGKKIKVF. This sequence joins TRGV9 and TRGJP. The J gene, absent from TCRdb, was called here by matching the DNA to germline. The CDR3 totals 16 residues. The germline V gene encodes CDR1 GITISATS and CDR2 ISYDGTV (reference sequence). Trimming at V came to 1 base and at J to 7 bases, leaving 4 bases not matched to a gene.

This clone has just a few counts. A far more abundant clone sits one base away, making this likely a read error. Distinct nucleotide sequences in the sample also encode this CDR3. The V and J genes are TRGV9 and TRGJP. CDR1 and CDR2 (germline): GITISATS, ISYDGTV (reference sequence). The CDR3 totals 18 residues. Trimming removed 0 bases from V and 7 bases from J; junction bases left unmatched: 9. CDR3 nucleotide sequence: TGTGCCTTGTGGGAGGTGCAGGGGAGGGAGTTGGGCAAAAAAATCAAGGTATTT. The encoded protein is CALWEVQGRELGKKIKVF.

This clone turned up a few times. Only one base separates this from a far larger clonotype, so it likely reflects a read error. The same CDR3 arises from other DNA sequences in this sample as well. J is TRGJP and V is TRGV9. TCRdb carries no J gene annotation; the J gene was assigned here by matching the DNA with germline. This CDR3 region has 20 residues. The V segment lost 1 base and the J segment 6 bases; nucleotides outside the gene matches: 15. CDR1 is GITISATS, CDR2 ISYDGTV, per germline (reference sequence). CDR3 loop: CALWEVVSKDRELGKKIKVF. The CDR3 coding sequence is TGTGCCTTGTGGGAGGTCGTCTCAAAGGATCGAGAGTTGGGCAAAAAAATCAAGGTATTT.

This clone was recorded a few times. The chain links TRGV9 to TRGJP. Here the J gene came from matching the DNA to germline, since TCRdb omits it. V was clipped by 3 bases and J by 7 bases; unmatched bases: 9. Germline CDR1 reads GITISATS; CDR2 reads ISYDGTV (reference sequence). The CDR3 sequence is 17 residues long. This chain's CDR3 is CALWEPLGELGKKIKVF. CDR3 DNA sequence: TGTGCCTTGTGGGAGCCACTCGGGGAGTTGGGCAAAAAAATCAAGGTATTT.

There are a few counts of this clone. The chain has TRGV9 and TRGJP. In germline, CDR1 is GITISATS, CDR2 ISYDGTV (reference sequence). The trim removed 3 bases at V and 7 bases at J, leaving 9 bases unmatched. The CDR3 loop spans 17 amino acids. The CDR3, as DNA: TGTGCCTTGTGGGAGTCCTTTAAGGAGTTGGGCAAAAAAATCAAGGTATTT. The encoded protein is CALWESFKELGKKIKVF.

To note about this clone: TCRdb shows a much larger clone's protein in place of this DNA's translation, and the two differ at residue 6, likely through a read error; the protein shown is translated from the DNA. V is TRGV9 and J is TRGJ1 or TRGJ2. The J gene, missing from TCRdb, was assigned here through DNA to germline matching. Germline V gene lookup returns CDR1 GITISATS and CDR2 ISYDGTV (reference sequence). After removal of 5 bases from V and 0 bases from J, the junction contained 10 bases not matched to a gene. There are 15 residues in the CDR3. The chain's CDR3 is CALWGAKPNYYKKLF. The CDR3 DNA follows: TGTGCCTTGTGGGGGGCCAAACCGAATTATTATAAGAAACTCTTT.

This clone was recorded a few times. The chain carries TRGV9 and TRGJP. The CDR3 length is 17 residues. Per the germline V gene, CDR1 is GITISATS and CDR2 is ISYDGTV (reference sequence). Unmatched junction bases numbered 10, after V lost 1 base and J lost 10 bases. The CDR3 sequence is CALWEVAGVLGKKIKVF. Written as DNA, the CDR3 is TGTGCCTTGTGGGAGGTAGCTGGTGTATTGGGCAAAAAAATCAAGGTATTT.

This clone showed up many times. The protein recorded in TCRdb matches a much larger clone and deviates from this DNA's translation at residue 5, suggesting a read error; the protein here is obtained by translating the DNA. This chain connects TRGV4 to TRGJP1. CDR3 length: 16 residues. Germline-derived CDR1 and CDR2 are EGSTGY and YDSYTSSV. This CDR3 reads CATWGGFHHTGWFKIF. The CDR3 DNA reads as TGTGCCACCTGGGGTGGGTTCCATCACACTGGTTGGTTCAAGATATTT.

This clone was recorded at least ten times. The rearrangement joins TRGV3 to TRGJ1 or TRGJ2. TCRdb carries no J gene annotation; the J gene was assigned here by matching the DNA with germline. CDR3 length: 13 amino acids. Trimming at V came to 1 base and at J to 4 bases, leaving 4 bases not matched to a gene. Germline V gives CDR1 VTNTFY, CDR2 YDVSTARD (reference sequence). The CDR3 DNA sequence: TGTGCCACCTGGGACAGCTACTATTATAAGAAACTCTTT. This codes for CATWDSYYYKKLF.

This clone is termed medium-sized (0.01 to 0.1%). The chain is built from TRGV5 and TRGJ1 or TRGJ2. V lost 2 bases, J lost 7 bases, and 5 bases stayed unmatched. The CDR3 runs to 12 residues. The germline CDR1 and CDR2 sequences are VINAFY and YDVSNSKD. The CDR3 loop reads CATWDMRYKKLF. CDR3 coding DNA: TGTGCCACCTGGGACATGCGGTATAAGAAACTCTTT.

Comments on this clone: A read error likely explains why the TCRdb protein, taken from a much larger clone, differs from this DNA's translation at residue 2; the protein shown is translated from the DNA. The rearrangement joins TRGV3 to TRGJP2. Germline V lookup: CDR1 VTNTFY, CDR2 YDVSTARD (reference sequence). The CDR3 totals 13 residues. The CDR3 region is CTTWGGGDWIKTF. The CDR3 DNA reads as TGTACCACCTGGGGGGGAGGTGATTGGATCAAGACGTTT.

This clone was detected a few times. A far larger clone is just one base off, so this is likely a read error. This specimen includes other DNA sequences encoding the same CDR3. Here the V gene is TRGV9, but the J gene went uncalled. The CDR3 sequence is 25 residues long. Germline V gives CDR1 GITISATS, CDR2 ISYDGTV (reference sequence). CDR3 amino acids: CALWDHCCGEQHLLSQVSIGRIQHF. CDR3 in DNA: TGTGCCTTGTGGGACCATTGTTGTGGGGAGCAACACTTGTTGTCACAGGTAAGTATCGGAAGAATACAACATTTC.

This clone occurred a few times. A far larger clone is only one base removed, so a read error is likely. The sample has other DNA sequences that encode this CDR3 too. The chain links TRGV9 to TRGJP. Matching the DNA to germline supplied the J gene, which TCRdb does not give. Germline loops: CDR1 GITISATS, CDR2 ISYDGTV (reference sequence). CDR3 size: 17 residues. This CDR3 is CALWDQGEGLGKKIKVF. In DNA, the CDR3 is TGTGCCTTGTGGGATCAGGGAGAAGGGTTGGGCAAGAAAATCAAGGTATTT.

This clone turned up a few times. With a far larger clone one base away, a read error is the likely cause. J is TRGJ1 or TRGJ2 and V is TRGV2. Here the J gene was assigned by germline matching of the DNA, as TCRdb has none. V dropped 0 bases and J dropped 7; count of bases not matched to a gene: 3. The germline CDR1 and CDR2 sequences are EGSNGY and YDSYNSKV. The CDR3 extends over 12 amino acids. The CDR3 nucleotides read TGTGCCACCTGGGACGGGCGGTATAAGAAACTCTTT. Its protein is CATWDGRYKKLF.

To note about this clone: A far larger clone differs by one base, so this is likely a read error. V is TRGV9 and J is TRGJ1 or TRGJ2. This CDR3 is 12 amino acids long. CDR1 is GITISATS and CDR2 is ISYDGTV in the germline V gene (reference sequence). CDR3 nucleotides: TGTGCCCTGTGGGAGGTCTCTTATAAGAAACTCTTT. It codes for CALWEVSYKKLF.

Points on this clone: The protein held in TCRdb is that of a much larger clone and does not match this DNA's translation at residue 11, likely because of a read error; the protein shown is translated from the DNA. This chain links TRGV9 with TRGJP. The J gene was not available in TCRdb and was assigned here by matching the DNA to germline segments. Germline V gives CDR1 GITISATS, CDR2 ISYDGTV (reference sequence). CDR3 length equals 17 residues. The CDR3 coding sequence is TGTGCCTTGTGGGAGGAACAGCAAGAGTTGAGCAAAAAAATCAAGGTATTT. Amino acid sequence: CALWEEQQELSKKIKVF.

This clone was seen only a few times. The TCRdb protein, from a much larger clone, departs from this DNA's translation at residue 13, likely by read error; the protein shown derives from the DNA. In DNA, the CDR3 is TGTGCCTTGTGGGAGAGTCGAGAGTTGGGCAAAAAAGTCAAGGTATTT. Its translation: CALWESRELGKKVKVF. The chain joins TRGV9 to TRGJP. No J gene was available from TCRdb, and it was assigned here by a germline match of the DNA. This CDR3 contains 16 residues. The V gene's germline CDR1 is GITISATS and CDR2 ISYDGTV (reference sequence).

By share, this clone counts as medium-sized. The V call is TRGV4, the J call TRGJ1 or TRGJ2. The CDR3 runs 13 residues. Germline CDR1 and CDR2: EGSTGY and YDSYTSSV. The trim removed 0 bases at V and 9 bases at J, leaving 8 bases unmatched. Here the CDR3 reads CATWDGPFPKKLF. CDR3 DNA sequence: TGTGCCACCTGGGATGGGCCATTTCCTAAGAAACTCTTT.

To note about this clone: Given a much more abundant clone one base away, this may be a read error. The V and J genes are TRGV9 and TRGJP. Assignment of the J gene here rests on matching the DNA to germline, because TCRdb gives none. Per germline, CDR1 GITISATS and CDR2 ISYDGTV (reference sequence). This CDR3 comprises 18 residues. CDR3 in DNA: TGTGCCCTGTGGGAGGTCCCGTCACAAGAGTTGGGCAAAAAAATCAAGGTATTT. Protein sequence: CALWEVPSQELGKKIKVF.

By frequency in the sample, this clone is large. Distinct nucleotide sequences in the sample also encode this CDR3. The chain has TRGV9 and TRGJP. The germline V gene has CDR1 GITISATS and CDR2 ISYDGTV (reference sequence). This CDR3 spans 16 amino acids. J gave up 8 bases and V 4 bases, and 8 bases lay outside the gene matches. The CDR3: CALWESNKLGKKIKVF. In DNA form, the CDR3 reads TGTGCCTTGTGGGAATCCAACAAGTTGGGCAAAAAAATCAAGGTATTT.